The text below deals with one T cell receptor beta chain. Its antigen is not known. The data were obtained in a study of identifying expanded T cells in peripheral blood. During the collection period, no donor immune events like infections were recorded. The study's findings and limits: Roughly two-week clone count variance significantly increased as total template count grew. Differentially abundant clones: about 1.2 between replicates, around 16 at approximately two weeks, more than 18 at four.

The CDR3 is made up of 14 amino acids. Looked up from germline, CDR1 is LNHNV and CDR2 is YYDKDF (reference sequence). The V gene lost 3 bases and the J gene lost 5 bases, with 13 bases spanning the gap. Measured with immunoSEQ multiplex PCR; TCRdb has only the in-frame clones, and not every one. The table records more than 90,000 clones, roughly 85% of them present only once. V gene TRBV15 combines with J gene TRBJ2-5; D gene unclear. The sample was blood. This receptor was taken from a person aged 18 to 69 in good health. The CDR3 sequence: CATSSKEIWETQYF. CDR3 nucleotide sequence: TGTGCCACCAGCAGCAAAGAGATTTGGGAGACCCAGTACTTC.